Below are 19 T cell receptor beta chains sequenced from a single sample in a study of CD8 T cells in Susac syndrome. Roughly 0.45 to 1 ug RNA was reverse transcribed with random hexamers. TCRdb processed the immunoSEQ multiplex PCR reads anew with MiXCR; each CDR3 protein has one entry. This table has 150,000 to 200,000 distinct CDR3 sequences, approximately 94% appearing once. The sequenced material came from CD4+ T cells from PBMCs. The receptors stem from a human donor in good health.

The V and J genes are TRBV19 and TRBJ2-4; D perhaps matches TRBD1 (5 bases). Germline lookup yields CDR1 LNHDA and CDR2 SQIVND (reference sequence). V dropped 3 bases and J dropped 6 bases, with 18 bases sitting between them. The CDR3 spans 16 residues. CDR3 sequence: CASSMSIRTPGNIQYF. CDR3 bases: TGTGCCAGTAGTATGTCGATAAGGACACCAGGAAACATTCAGTACTTC.

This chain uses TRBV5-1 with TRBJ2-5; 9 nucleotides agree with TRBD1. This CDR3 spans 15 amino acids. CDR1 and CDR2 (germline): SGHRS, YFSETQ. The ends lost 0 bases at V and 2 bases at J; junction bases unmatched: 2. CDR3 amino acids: CASSLADRGQETQYF. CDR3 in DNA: TGCGCCAGCAGCTTGGCAGACAGGGGGCAAGAGACCCAGTACTTC.

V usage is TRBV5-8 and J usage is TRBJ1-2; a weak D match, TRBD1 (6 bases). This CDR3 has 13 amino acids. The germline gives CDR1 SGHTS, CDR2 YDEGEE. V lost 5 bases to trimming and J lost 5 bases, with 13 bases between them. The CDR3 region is CASRAGTTYGYTF. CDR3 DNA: TGTGCCAGCAGGGCCGGGACAACTTATGGCTACACCTTC.

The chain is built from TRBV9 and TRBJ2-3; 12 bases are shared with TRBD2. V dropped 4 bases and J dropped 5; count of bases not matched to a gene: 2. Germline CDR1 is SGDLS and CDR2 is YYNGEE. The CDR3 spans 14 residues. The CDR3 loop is CASSPSGGGDTQYF. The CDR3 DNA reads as TGTGCCAGCAGCCCTAGCGGGGGGGGAGATACGCAGTATTTT.

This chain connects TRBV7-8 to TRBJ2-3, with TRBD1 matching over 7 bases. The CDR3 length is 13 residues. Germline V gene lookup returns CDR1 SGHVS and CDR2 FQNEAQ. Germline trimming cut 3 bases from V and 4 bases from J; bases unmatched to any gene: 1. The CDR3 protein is CASSFQGADTQYF. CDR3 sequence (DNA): TGTGCCAGCAGCTTCCAGGGGGCAGATACGCAGTATTTT. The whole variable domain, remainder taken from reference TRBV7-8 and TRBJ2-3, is GAGVSQSPRYKVAKRGQDVALRCDPISGHVSLFWYQQALGQGPEFLTYFQNEAQLDKSGLPSDRFFAERPEGSVSTLKIQRTQQEDSAVYLCASSFQGADTQYFGPGTRLTVL.

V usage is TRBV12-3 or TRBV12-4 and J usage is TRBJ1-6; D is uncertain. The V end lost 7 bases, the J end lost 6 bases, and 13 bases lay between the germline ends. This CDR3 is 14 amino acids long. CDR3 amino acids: CASTLGLLNSPLHF. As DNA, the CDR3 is TGTGCCAGCACCCTAGGGCTCCTTAATTCACCCCTCCACTTT.

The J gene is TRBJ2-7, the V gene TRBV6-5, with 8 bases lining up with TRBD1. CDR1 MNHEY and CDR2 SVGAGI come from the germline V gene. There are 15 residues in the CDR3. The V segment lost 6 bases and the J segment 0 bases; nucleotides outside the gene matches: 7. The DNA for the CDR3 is TGTGCCAGCAGCTCACCCAGGGGGCGCTCCTACGAGCAGTACTTC. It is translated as CASSSPRGRSYEQYF.

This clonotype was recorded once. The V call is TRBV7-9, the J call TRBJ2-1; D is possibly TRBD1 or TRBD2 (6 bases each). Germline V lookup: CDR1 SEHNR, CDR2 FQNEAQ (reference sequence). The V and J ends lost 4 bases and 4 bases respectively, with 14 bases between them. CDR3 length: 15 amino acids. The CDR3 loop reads CASSSSGGAYNEQFF. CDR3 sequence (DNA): TGTGCCAGCAGCTCCTCCGGGGGCGCGTACAATGAGCAGTTCTTC.

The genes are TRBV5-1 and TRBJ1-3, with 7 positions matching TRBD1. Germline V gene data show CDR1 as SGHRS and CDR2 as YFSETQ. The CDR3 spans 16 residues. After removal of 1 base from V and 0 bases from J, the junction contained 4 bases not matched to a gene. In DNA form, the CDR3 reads TGCGCCAGCAGCTTGCACGACAGGGCCTCTGGAAACACCATATATTTT. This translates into CASSLHDRASGNTIYF.

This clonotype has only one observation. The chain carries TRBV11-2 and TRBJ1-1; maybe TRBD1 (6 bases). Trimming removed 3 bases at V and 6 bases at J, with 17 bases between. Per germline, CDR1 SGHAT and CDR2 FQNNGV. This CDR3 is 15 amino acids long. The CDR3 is CASSFHRVAIAEAFF. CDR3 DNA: TGTGCCAGCAGCTTCCACAGGGTCGCAATCGCTGAAGCTTTCTTT.

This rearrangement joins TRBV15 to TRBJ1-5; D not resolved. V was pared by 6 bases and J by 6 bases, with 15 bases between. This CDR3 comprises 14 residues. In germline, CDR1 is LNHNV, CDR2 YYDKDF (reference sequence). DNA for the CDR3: TGTGCCACCAGGCACCTGGCGTTCGGTCAGCCCCAGCATTTT. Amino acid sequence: CATRHLAFGQPQHF.

CDR3 region: CASSLDVAGSGNTIYF. CDR3 nucleotides: TGTGCCAGCAGCCTCGACGTGGCAGGATCTGGAAACACCATATATTTT. The V call is TRBV9, the J call TRBJ1-3; unclear D gene. Germline CDR1 reads SGDLS; CDR2 reads YYNGEE. Between the trimmed V and J ends, which lost 4 bases and 1 base, there was a span of 15 bases. The CDR3 is made up of 16 amino acids.

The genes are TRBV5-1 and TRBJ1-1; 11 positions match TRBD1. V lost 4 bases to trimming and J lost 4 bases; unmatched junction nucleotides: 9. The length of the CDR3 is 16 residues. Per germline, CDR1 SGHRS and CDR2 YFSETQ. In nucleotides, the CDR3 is TGCGCCAGCAGCGGGGGGACAGGGGGATTCCTCACTGAAGCTTTCTTT. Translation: CASSGGTGGFLTEAFF.

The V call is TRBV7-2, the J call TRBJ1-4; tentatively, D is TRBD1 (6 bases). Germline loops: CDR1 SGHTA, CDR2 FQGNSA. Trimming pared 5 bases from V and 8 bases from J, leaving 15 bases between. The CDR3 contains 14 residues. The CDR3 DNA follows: TGTGCCAGCAGCACAGGGAGAAGGGGAGAAAAACTGTTTTTT. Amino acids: CASSTGRRGEKLFF.

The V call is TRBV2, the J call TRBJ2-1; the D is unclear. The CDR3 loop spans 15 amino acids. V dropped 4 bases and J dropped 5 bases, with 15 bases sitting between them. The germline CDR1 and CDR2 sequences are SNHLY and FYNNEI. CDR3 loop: CASSADRFTHNEQFF. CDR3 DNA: TGTGCCAGCAGTGCAGATAGATTCACCCACAATGAGCAGTTCTTC.

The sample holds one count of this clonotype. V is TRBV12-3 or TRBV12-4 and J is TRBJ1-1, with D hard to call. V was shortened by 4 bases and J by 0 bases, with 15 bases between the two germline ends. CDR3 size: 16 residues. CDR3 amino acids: CASSSPPPGMNTEAFF. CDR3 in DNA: TGTGCCAGCAGTTCCCCTCCCCCGGGGATGAACACTGAAGCTTTCTTT.

The CDR3 region has the DNA TGTGCCACCAGCAGACTCGACACTGAAGCTTTCTTT. This codes for CATSRLDTEAFF. V usage is TRBV15 and J usage is TRBJ1-1, with D unclear. CDR3 size: 12 residues. Trimming left V 2 bases short and J 3 bases short, with 4 bases between. Germline V CDR1 and CDR2: LNHNV, YYDKDF (reference sequence).

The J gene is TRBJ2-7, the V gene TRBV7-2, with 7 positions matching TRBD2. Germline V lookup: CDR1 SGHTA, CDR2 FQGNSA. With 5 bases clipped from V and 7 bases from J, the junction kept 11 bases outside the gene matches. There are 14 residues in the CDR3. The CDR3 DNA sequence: TGTGCCAGCAGCCCCCGGGGGGATCGGGAAGAGCAGTACGTC. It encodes CASSPRGDREEQYV.

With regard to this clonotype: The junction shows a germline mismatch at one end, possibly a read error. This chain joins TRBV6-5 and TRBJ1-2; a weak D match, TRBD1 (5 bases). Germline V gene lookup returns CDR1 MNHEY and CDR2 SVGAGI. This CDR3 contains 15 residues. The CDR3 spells CASSYSTAPIYGYTF. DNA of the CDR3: TGTGCCAGCAGCTACTCGACAGCGCCTATCTATGGCTACACCTTC.